Only a few counts were recorded for the clone carrying this TCR beta chain. Its antigen is undetermined. Treatment noted: roughly nine-day PBMC culture with coronavirus spike peptide pools or control peptides (ViraFEST assay). This sample was included in a study of vaccination and CD4 T cells after COVID-19. V dropped 6 bases and J dropped 3; count of bases not matched to a gene: 8. CDR3 size: 15 residues. The germline V gene has CDR1 MGHDK and CDR2 SYGVNS. Sequenced with the Oncomine TCR Beta short-read assay was DNA taken from cultured CD4+ T cells. Each CDR3 protein gets one entry after TCRdb re-called the PCR reads with MiXCR. This sample carries some 10,000 distinct CDR3 sequences, 70% of them seen once, and the ten largest clones take 12%.

The chain joins TRBV25-1 to TRBJ2-7; 10 nucleotides line up with TRBD2. The TCR comes from a human donor who had recovered from COVID-19. The sequencing sample was made of CD4+ T cells from blood, cultured in vitro. The CDR3 region is CASRRSGRAVYEQYF. The CDR3 DNA follows: TGTGCCAGCAGAAGAAGCGGGAGGGCCGTCTACGAGCAGTACTTC.